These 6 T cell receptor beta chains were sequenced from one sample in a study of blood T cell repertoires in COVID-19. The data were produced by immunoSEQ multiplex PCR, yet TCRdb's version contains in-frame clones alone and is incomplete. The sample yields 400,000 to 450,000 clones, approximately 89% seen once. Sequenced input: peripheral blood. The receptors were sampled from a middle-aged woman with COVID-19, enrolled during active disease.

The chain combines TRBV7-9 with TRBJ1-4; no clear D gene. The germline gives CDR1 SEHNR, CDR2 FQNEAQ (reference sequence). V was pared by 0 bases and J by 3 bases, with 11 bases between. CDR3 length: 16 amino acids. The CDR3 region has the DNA TGTGCCAGCAGCTTAGCGTTGGCAGGTCCTAATGAAAAACTGTTTTTT. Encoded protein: CASSLALAGPNEKLFF. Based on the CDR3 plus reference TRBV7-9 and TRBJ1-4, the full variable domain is DTGVSQNPRHKITKRGQNVTFRCDPISEHNRLYWYRQTLGQGPEFLTYFQNEAQLEKSRLLSDRFSAERPKGSFSTLEIQRTEQGDSAMYLCASSLALAGPNEKLFFGSGTQLSVL.

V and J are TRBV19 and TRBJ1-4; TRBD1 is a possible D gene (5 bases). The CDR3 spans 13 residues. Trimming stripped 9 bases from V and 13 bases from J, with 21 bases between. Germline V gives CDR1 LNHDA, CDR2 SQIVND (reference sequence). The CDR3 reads CASRGVGDYGLFF. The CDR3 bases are TGTGCCAGCCGGGGCGTAGGGGACTACGGACTGTTTTTT.

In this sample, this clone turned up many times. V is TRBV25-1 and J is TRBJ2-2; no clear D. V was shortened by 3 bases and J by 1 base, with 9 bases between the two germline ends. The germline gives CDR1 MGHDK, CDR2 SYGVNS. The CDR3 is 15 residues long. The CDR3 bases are TGTGCCAGCAGTGATTCCAGACTGAACACCGGGGAGCTGTTTTTT. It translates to CASSDSRLNTGELFF.

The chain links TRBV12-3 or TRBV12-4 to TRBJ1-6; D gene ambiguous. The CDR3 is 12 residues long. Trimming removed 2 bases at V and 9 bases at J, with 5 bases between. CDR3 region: CASSLSGSPLHF. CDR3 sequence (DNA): TGTGCCAGCAGTTTAAGCGGTTCACCCCTCCACTTT.

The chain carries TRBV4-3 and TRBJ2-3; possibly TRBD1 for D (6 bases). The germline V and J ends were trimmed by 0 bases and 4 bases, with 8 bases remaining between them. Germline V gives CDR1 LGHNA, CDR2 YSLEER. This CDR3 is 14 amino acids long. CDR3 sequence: CASSQDRQADTQYF. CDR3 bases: TGCGCCAGCAGCCAAGATAGACAGGCAGATACGCAGTATTTT.

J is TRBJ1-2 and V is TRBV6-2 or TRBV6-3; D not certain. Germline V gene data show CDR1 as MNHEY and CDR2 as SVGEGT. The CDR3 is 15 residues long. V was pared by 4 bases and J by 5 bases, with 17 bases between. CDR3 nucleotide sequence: TGTGCCAGCAGTTCCCCCATCGACGGAGATTATGGCTACACCTTC. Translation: CASSSPIDGDYGYTF.